One sample yielded the 32 T cell receptor beta chains listed below, sequenced in a study of T cells in Graves' hyperthyroidism and ophthalmopathy. Amplified TCR beta CDR3 regions derived from RNA transcripts. First-round RT-PCR targeting the TCR CDR3 was performed with the HTBI primer set. TCRdb re-called the multiplex PCR reads through MiXCR, storing one row per CDR3 protein. The repertoire has about 690,000 distinct CDR3 sequences, 17% of them found once; the top ten carry around a sixth. Input material: blood. These receptors were obtained from a man in his fifties or sixties with Graves' hyperthyroidism.

At least ten counts were recorded for this clonotype. The chain combines TRBV6-1 with TRBJ1-1; 9 nucleotides agree with TRBD1. The CDR3 spans 13 residues. V shed 4 bases and J 4 bases; nucleotides not matched to a gene: 1. Germline lookup yields CDR1 MNHNS and CDR2 SASEGT. The CDR3 nucleotides are TGTGCCAGCAGTGGACAGGGGGTCACTGAAGCTTTCTTT. It is translated as CASSGQGVTEAFF.

This clonotype came up a few times. The V call is TRBV4-3, the J call TRBJ2-1, with D perhaps TRBD1 or TRBD2 (5 bases each). Between the trimmed V and J ends, which lost 0 bases and 1 base, there was a span of 13 bases. The CDR3 length is 17 residues. Per germline, CDR1 LGHNA and CDR2 YSLEER. CDR3 coding DNA: TGCGCCAGCAGCCAAGAAACCGGGACGAATTCCTACAATGAGCAGTTCTTC. It specifies CASSQETGTNSYNEQFF.

The genes are TRBV2 and TRBJ1-2; TRBD1 matches at 9 bases. The CDR3 consists of 14 residues. CDR1 and CDR2 (germline): SNHLY, FYNNEI. V shed 8 bases, J shed 7 bases, and the junction held 11 bases outside the gene matches. In DNA, the CDR3 is TGTGCCAGCCAGGACAGGGGAACTATTAGTGGCTACACCTTC. It translates to CASQDRGTISGYTF. Full variable domain (outside the CDR3, taken from reference TRBV2 and TRBJ1-2): EPEVTQTPSHQVTQMGQEVILRCVPISNHLYFYWYRQILGQKVEFLVSFYNNEISEKSEIFDDQFSVERPDGSNFTLKIRSTKLEDSAMYFCASQDRGTISGYTFGSGTRLTVV.

This rearrangement joins TRBV7-9 to TRBJ2-4, with TRBD2 as a possible D gene (5 bases). Trimming left V 7 bases short and J 0 bases short, with 22 bases between. The CDR3 runs to 18 residues. Per germline, CDR1 SEHNR and CDR2 FQNEAQ (reference sequence). The CDR3 here is CASMRSGVGAGAKNIQYF. The DNA for the CDR3 is TGTGCCAGCATGCGGTCCGGCGTTGGTGCGGGAGCCAAAAACATTCAGTACTTC. Full variable domain (missing parts from reference TRBV7-9 and TRBJ2-4): DTGVSQNPRHKITKRGQNVTFRCDPISEHNRLYWYRQTLGQGPEFLTYFQNEAQLEKSRLLSDRFSAERPKGSFSTLEIQRTEQGDSAMYLCASMRSGVGAGAKNIQYFGAGTRLSVL.

This clonotype showed up many times. This chain uses TRBV3-1 with TRBJ2-3, with 9 bases that match TRBD2. Germline values: CDR1 LGHDT, CDR2 YNNKEL (reference sequence). The CDR3 has 16 amino acids. V gave up 0 bases and J gave up 2 bases; unmatched junction bases: 3. CDR3 nucleotides: TGTGCCAGCAGCCAAGATGCGGGAGGGCCCACAGATACGCAGTATTTT. This gives the protein CASSQDAGGPTDTQYF.

The genes are TRBV4-3 and TRBJ2-5; 9 nucleotides match TRBD2. The CDR3 contains 17 residues. The J segment lost 0 bases and the V segment lost 0 bases, leaving 5 bases of the junction unmatched. Germline CDR1 and CDR2: LGHNA and YSLEER. CDR3 amino acids: CASSQDAASGNQETQYF. CDR3 sequence (DNA): TGCGCCAGCAGCCAAGATGCAGCTAGCGGGAACCAAGAGACCCAGTACTTC.

V and J are TRBV10-3 and TRBJ1-5, with 9 nucleotides matching TRBD1. Trimming cost V 3 bases and J 0 bases; bases outside gene matches: 6. Germline V gives CDR1 ENHRY, CDR2 SYGVKD. This CDR3 contains 17 residues. DNA for the CDR3: TGTGCCATCAGTGAACAGGGGGCCGGTCGTAGCAATCAGCCCCAGCATTTT. It codes for CAISEQGAGRSNQPQHF.

Of note for this clonotype: This may stem from a read error, because a much larger clone lies one nucleotide away. This chain uses TRBV10-3 with TRBJ2-3, with 10 bases identical to TRBD1. V dropped 11 bases and J dropped 7; count of bases not matched to a gene: 18. The germline V gene encodes CDR1 ENHRY and CDR2 SYGVKD. There are 16 residues in the CDR3. The CDR3: CAVQPRGQGGLNTQYF. The DNA of the CDR3 is TGTGCCGTCCAACCCCGCGGACAGGGGGGCCTTAATACGCAGTATTTT.

Concerning this clonotype: This may be a read error, as it is one base from a much larger clone. This sequence joins TRBV6-5 and TRBJ2-3; TRBD2 matches at 7 bases. V shed 5 bases, J shed 4 bases, and the junction held 6 bases outside the gene matches. CDR1 is MNHEY and CDR2 is SVGAGI in the germline V gene. The CDR3 has 14 residues. CDR3 nucleotides: TGTGCCAGCAGTACTGGCGGGAGTGCAGATACGCAGTATTTT. It yields the protein CASSTGGSADTQYF.

As concerns this clonotype: A much more abundant neighbour one base away suggests this may be a read error. The chain uses TRBV11-2 and TRBJ2-2; unclear D gene. CDR3 length: 13 amino acids. The V gene's germline CDR1 is SGHAT and CDR2 FQNNGV. The CDR3 nucleotides are TGTGGCAGCAGAGCGCCGAACACCGGGGAGCTGTTTTTT. It is translated as CGSRAPNTGELFF.

At least ten counts were recorded for this clonotype. The chain is built from TRBV5-1 and TRBJ1-4, with 7 bases that match TRBD1. The J segment lost 12 bases and the V segment lost 1 base, leaving 6 bases of the junction unmatched. CDR1 and CDR2 (germline): SGHRS, YFSETQ. The CDR3 sequence is 13 residues long. CDR3: CASSLRQGRELFF. CDR3 coding DNA: TGCGCCAGCAGCTTGAGACAGGGTAGGGAACTGTTTTTT.

The V call is TRBV27, the J call TRBJ1-1, with D perhaps TRBD1 (6 bases). The CDR3 spans 15 residues. Trimming shortened V by 0 bases and J by 1 base, and 9 bases separated the two germline ends. Germline assignment: CDR1 MNHEY and CDR2 SMNVEV (reference sequence). The DNA for the CDR3 is TGTGCCAGCAGTTTATCAGGACAGCCGAACACTGAAGCTTTCTTT. This encodes CASSLSGQPNTEAFF.

This clonotype was seen many times. The chain carries TRBV20-1 and TRBJ2-7; perhaps TRBD1 as D (6 bases). There are 15 residues in the CDR3. Germline CDR1 DFQATT, CDR2 SNEGSKA (reference sequence). The CDR3 sequence: CRLSGPLGQDYEQYF. The CDR3 coding sequence is TGCAGGCTCAGTGGCCCCCTGGGACAAGACTACGAGCAGTACTTC.

This clonotype was seen once. Given a much more abundant clone one base away, this may be a read error. The rearrangement joins TRBV30 to TRBJ1-1, with a tentative D call TRBD1 (6 bases). This CDR3 has 13 residues. CDR1 GTSNPN and CDR2 SVGIG come from the germline V gene (reference sequence). CDR3 region: CAWNRGANTEALF. As DNA, the CDR3 is TGTGCCTGGAACCGGGGGGCGAACACTGAAGCTTTGTTT.

This clonotype was counted a single time. This clone may be a read error of a much larger clone one base away. The V and J genes are TRBV11-2 and TRBJ1-1; TRBD1 aligns across 7 bases. The CDR3 has 12 residues. Per the germline V gene, CDR1 is SGHAT and CDR2 is FQNNGV. The CDR3: CASSKGTAEALF. In DNA form, the CDR3 reads TGTGCCAGCAGCAAGGGGACAGCCGAAGCTTTATTT.

This clonotype was seen many times. V usage is TRBV6-1 and J usage is TRBJ2-3; the D gene is possibly TRBD1 (6 bases). The CDR3 loop spans 17 amino acids. Germline V gene lookup returns CDR1 MNHNS and CDR2 SASEGT. V gave up 6 bases and J gave up 0 bases, with 19 bases separating them. The CDR3 loop is CASSQELDRWSTDTQYF. For the CDR3, the DNA is TGTGCCAGCAGCCAGGAATTAGACAGGTGGAGCACAGATACGCAGTATTTT.

This clonotype occurred a few times. This chain uses TRBV7-9 with TRBJ1-1, with D perhaps TRBD1 (5 bases). CDR3 size: 16 residues. With 3 bases removed from V and 1 base from J, the gap between germline ends came to 15 bases. Germline lookup yields CDR1 SEHNR and CDR2 FQNEAQ (reference sequence). The CDR3 nucleotides read TGTGCCAGCAGCTTGGGGGTGGGATCGGGGAACACTGAAGCTTTCTTT. The encoded protein is CASSLGVGSGNTEAFF.

About this clonotype itself: This sequence may be a read error, since a much larger clone differs from it by one base. This sequence joins TRBV27 and TRBJ2-7, with 10 bases that match TRBD1. The CDR3 extends over 14 amino acids. Losses at the gene ends were 6 bases for V and 6 bases for J; bases not matched to a gene: 8. Per germline, CDR1 MNHEY and CDR2 SMNVEV (reference sequence). CDR3 sequence reads: CASSDRGRKGEQYF. Written as DNA, the CDR3 is TGTGCCAGCAGCGACAGGGGGCGGAAGGGCGAGCAGTACTTC.

Many counts were recorded for this clonotype. V gene TRBV6-1 combines with J gene TRBJ1-5, with D unresolved. Germline V gene sequence: CDR1 MNHNS, CDR2 SASEGT. V was pared by 5 bases and J by 5 bases, with 13 bases between. The CDR3 sequence is 14 residues long. CDR3 residues: CASSRNGLYQPQHF. The DNA for the CDR3 is TGTGCCAGCAGTCGGAACGGACTTTATCAGCCCCAGCATTTT.

The chain combines TRBV3-1 with TRBJ2-3; 9 bases are shared with TRBD2. The ends lost 0 bases at V and 5 bases at J; junction bases unmatched: 6. CDR3 length equals 16 residues. The germline V gene encodes CDR1 LGHDT and CDR2 YNNKEL (reference sequence). The CDR3 here is CASSQENELAGDTQYF. As DNA, the CDR3 is TGTGCCAGCAGCCAAGAGAACGAACTAGCGGGAGATACGCAGTATTTT.

This chain connects TRBV19 to TRBJ2-7; 9 nucleotides align to TRBD2. The trim removed 1 base at V and 5 bases at J, leaving 6 bases unmatched. This CDR3 spans 15 amino acids. Germline assignment: CDR1 LNHDA and CDR2 SQIVND (reference sequence). The CDR3 sequence: CASSIVSGRMDEQYF. Here the CDR3 DNA reads TGTGCCAGTAGTATAGTAAGCGGGAGGATGGACGAGCAGTACTTC.

This clonotype was recorded a few times. V is TRBV20-1 and J is TRBJ2-2, with a possible D match to TRBD1 (6 bases). This CDR3 is built from 15 residues. The germline CDR1 and CDR2 sequences are DFQATT and SNEGSKA (reference sequence). Deletions cut 2 bases from V and 8 bases from J, with 18 bases between. The CDR3 protein is CSARIRTVNGGELFF. The CDR3, as DNA: TGCAGTGCTAGAATACGGACAGTCAATGGTGGGGAGCTGTTTTTT.

About this clonotype: This may come from a read error, since a much larger clone is one base off. The J gene is TRBJ2-1, the V gene TRBV5-1; D remains unclear. Germline lookup yields CDR1 SGHRS and CDR2 YFSETQ. Trimming left V 5 bases short and J 9 bases short, with 18 bases between. The length of the CDR3 is 14 residues. In DNA form, the CDR3 reads TGCGCCAGCAGGTCTGGACCAGGCGGAAGTGAGCAGTTCTTC. This encodes CASRSGPGGSEQFF.

This clonotype was detected many times. This chain uses TRBV2 with TRBJ2-6; D is ambiguous. CDR3 size: 16 residues. The V end was cut by 11 bases, the J end by 0 bases, with 17 bases between. In germline, CDR1 is SNHLY, CDR2 FYNNEI. The CDR3 region is CASGRGRVSGANVLTF. The CDR3 DNA sequence: TGTGCCTCCGGACGCGGCAGAGTCTCTGGGGCCAACGTCCTGACTTTC. Variable domain in full (rest from reference TRBV2 and TRBJ2-6): EPEVTQTPSHQVTQMGQEVILRCVPISNHLYFYWYRQILGQKVEFLVSFYNNEISEKSEIFDDQFSVERPDGSNFTLKIRSTKLEDSAMYFCASGRGRVSGANVLTFGAGSRLTVL.

This clonotype appeared many times. This rearrangement joins TRBV24-1 to TRBJ1-5, with D uncertain. Trimming left V 6 bases short and J 3 bases short, with 11 bases between. Germline CDR1 KGHDR, CDR2 SFDVKD. CDR3 length: 14 amino acids. The DNA for the CDR3 is TGTGCCACCAGTTCTGGGTTCGCCAATCAGCCCCAGCATTTT. Encoded protein: CATSSGFANQPQHF.

In its sample, this clonotype was seen a few times. The V gene is TRBV10-1, the J gene TRBJ2-7; D is uncertain. This CDR3 has 13 residues. Trimming removed 8 bases from V and 4 bases from J, with 15 bases in between. The germline CDR1 and CDR2 sequences are WNHNN and SYGVQD (reference sequence). This CDR3 is CASPGPRVYEQYF. The CDR3 nucleotides read TGCGCCAGCCCCGGGCCTCGCGTTTACGAGCAGTACTTC.

This clonotype came up many times. The rearrangement joins TRBV11-2 to TRBJ2-3, with a weak D call TRBD2 (6 bases). This CDR3 has 14 amino acids. CDR1 and CDR2 (germline): SGHAT, FQNNGV. V lost 5 bases to trimming and J lost 2 bases, with 11 bases between them. DNA of the CDR3: TGTGCCAGCAGCCTCCGGACTAACACAGATACGCAGTATTTT. This translates into CASSLRTNTDTQYF.

This clonotype was observed a few times. The chain carries TRBV6-2 or TRBV6-3 and TRBJ1-5; the D gene is possibly TRBD1 (5 bases). V gave up 6 bases and J gave up 1 base, with 10 bases separating them. The CDR3 length is 14 residues. Germline V CDR1 and CDR2: MNHEY, SVGEGT. The CDR3 region is CASRATASNQPQHF. The CDR3 DNA reads TGTGCCAGCAGAGCGACAGCCAGCAATCAGCCCCAGCATTTT.

This clonotype came up many times. This chain uses TRBV11-1 with TRBJ2-1, with 7 nucleotides matching TRBD1. CDR3 length equals 18 residues. Trimming cost V 4 bases and J 1 base; bases outside gene matches: 13. The V gene's germline CDR1 is SGHAT and CDR2 FQDESV (reference sequence). The CDR3 sequence is CASSSQLGQEGSYNEQFF. As DNA, the CDR3 is TGTGCCAGCAGCTCACAACTCGGACAGGAAGGTTCCTACAATGAGCAGTTCTTC.

This clonotype showed up many times. The chain couples TRBV29-1 to TRBJ2-3, with D perhaps matching TRBD2 (5 bases). Trimming cost V 0 bases and J 2 bases, with 9 bases left between them. The CDR3 is 14 residues long. Germline loops: CDR1 SQVTM, CDR2 ANQGSEA. The CDR3 DNA reads as TGCAGCGTTGAAGATCTAGCCAACACAGATACGCAGTATTTT. Translating it yields CSVEDLANTDTQYF.

The chain links TRBV5-1 to TRBJ2-1; TRBD2 aligns across 12 bases. CDR1 SGHRS and CDR2 YFSETQ come from the germline V gene. V lost 7 bases to trimming and J lost 6 bases; unmatched junction nucleotides: 8. CDR3 size: 15 residues. DNA for the CDR3: TGCGCCAGCTCCGCGACTAGCGGGAGCCCCAATGAGCAGTTCTTC. Protein product: CASSATSGSPNEQFF.

This clonotype came up a few times. The chain recombines TRBV19 with TRBJ1-5; the match to TRBD1 covers 10 bases. Germline V lookup: CDR1 LNHDA, CDR2 SQIVND (reference sequence). The CDR3 sequence is 14 residues long. After removal of 4 bases from V and 8 bases from J, the junction contained 5 bases not matched to a gene. CDR3 sequence (DNA): TGTGCCAGTAGTACATGGACAGGGGGTGAGCCCCAGCATTTT. Protein product: CASSTWTGGEPQHF. The complete variable domain, with remaining parts taken from reference TRBV19 and TRBJ1-5, reads DGGITQSPKYLFRKEGQNVTLSCEQNLNHDAMYWYRQDPGQGLRLIYYSQIVNDFQKGDIAEGYSVSREKKESFPLTVTSAQKNPTAFYLCASSTWTGGEPQHFGDGTRLSIL.